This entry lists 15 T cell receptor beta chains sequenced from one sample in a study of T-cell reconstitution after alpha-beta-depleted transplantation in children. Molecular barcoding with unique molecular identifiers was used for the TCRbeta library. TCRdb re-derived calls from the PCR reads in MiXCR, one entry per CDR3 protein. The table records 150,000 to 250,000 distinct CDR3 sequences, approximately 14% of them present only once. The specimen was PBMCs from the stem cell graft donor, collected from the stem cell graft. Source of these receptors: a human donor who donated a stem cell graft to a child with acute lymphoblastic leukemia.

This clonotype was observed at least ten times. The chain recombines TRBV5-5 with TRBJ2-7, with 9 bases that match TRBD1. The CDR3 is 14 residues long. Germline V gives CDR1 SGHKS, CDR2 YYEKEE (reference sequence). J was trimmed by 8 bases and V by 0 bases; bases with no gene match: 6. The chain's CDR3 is CASSLGGQGVQQYF. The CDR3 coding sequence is TGTGCCAGCAGCTTGGGGGGACAGGGCGTGCAGCAGTACTTC.

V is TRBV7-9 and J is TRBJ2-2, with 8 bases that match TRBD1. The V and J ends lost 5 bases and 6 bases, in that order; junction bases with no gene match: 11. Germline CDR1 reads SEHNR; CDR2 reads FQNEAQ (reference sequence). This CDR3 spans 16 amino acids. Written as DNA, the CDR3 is TGTGCCAGCAGCGATAACCCGGACAGGGTCCCCGGGGAGCTGTTTTTT. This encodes CASSDNPDRVPGELFF.

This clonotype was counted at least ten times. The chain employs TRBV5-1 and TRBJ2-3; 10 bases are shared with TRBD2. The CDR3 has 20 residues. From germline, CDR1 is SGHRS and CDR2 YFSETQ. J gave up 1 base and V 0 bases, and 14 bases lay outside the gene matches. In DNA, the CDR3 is TGCGCCAGCAGCTTGGCCTCTCTAGCGGGAGAATGGGCTGGCACAGATACGCAGTATTTT. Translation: CASSLASLAGEWAGTDTQYF.

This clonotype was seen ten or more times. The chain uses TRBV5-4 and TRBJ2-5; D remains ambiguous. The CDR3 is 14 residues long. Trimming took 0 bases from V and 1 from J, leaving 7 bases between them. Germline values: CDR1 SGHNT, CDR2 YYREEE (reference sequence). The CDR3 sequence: CASSLESGQETQYF. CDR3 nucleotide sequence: TGTGCCAGCAGCTTGGAGTCGGGCCAAGAGACCCAGTACTTC.

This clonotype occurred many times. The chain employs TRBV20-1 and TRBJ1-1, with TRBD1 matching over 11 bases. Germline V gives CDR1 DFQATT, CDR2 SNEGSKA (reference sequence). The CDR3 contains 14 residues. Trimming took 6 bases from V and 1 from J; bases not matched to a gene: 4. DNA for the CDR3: TGCAGTGCGAGGACAGGGGGCGAGAACACTGAAGCTTTCTTT. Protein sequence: CSARTGGENTEAFF.

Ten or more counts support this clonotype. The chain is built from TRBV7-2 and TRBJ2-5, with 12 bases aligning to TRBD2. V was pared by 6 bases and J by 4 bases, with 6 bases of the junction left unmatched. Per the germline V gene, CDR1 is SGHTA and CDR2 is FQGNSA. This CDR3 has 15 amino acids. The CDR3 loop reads CASRPTSGSRETQYF. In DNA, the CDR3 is TGTGCCAGCAGGCCGACTAGCGGGAGTAGAGAGACCCAGTACTTC. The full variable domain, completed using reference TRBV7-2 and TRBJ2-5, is GAGVSQSPSNKVTEKGKDVELRCDPISGHTALYWYRQSLGQGLEFLIYFQGNSAPDKSGLPSDRFSAERTGGSVSTLTIQRTQQEDSAVYLCASRPTSGSRETQYFGPGTRLLVL.

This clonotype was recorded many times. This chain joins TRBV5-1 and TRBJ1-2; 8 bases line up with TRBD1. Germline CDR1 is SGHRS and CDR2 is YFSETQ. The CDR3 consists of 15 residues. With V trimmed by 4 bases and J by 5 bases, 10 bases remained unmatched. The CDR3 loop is CASSPRQGIGYGYTF. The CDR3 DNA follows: TGCGCCAGCAGCCCAAGACAGGGGATAGGGTATGGCTACACCTTC.

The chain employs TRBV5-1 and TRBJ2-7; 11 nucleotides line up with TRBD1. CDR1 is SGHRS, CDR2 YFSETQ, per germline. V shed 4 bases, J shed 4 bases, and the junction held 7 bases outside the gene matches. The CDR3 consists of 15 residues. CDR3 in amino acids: CASSASGTGGYEQYF. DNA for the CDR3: TGCGCCAGCAGCGCATCCGGGACAGGGGGGTACGAGCAGTACTTC.

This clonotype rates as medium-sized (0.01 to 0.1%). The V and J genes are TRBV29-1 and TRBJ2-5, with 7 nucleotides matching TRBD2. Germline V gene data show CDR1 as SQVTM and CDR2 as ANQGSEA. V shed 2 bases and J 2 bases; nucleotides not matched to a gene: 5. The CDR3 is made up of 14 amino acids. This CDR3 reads CSVESGGGQETQYF. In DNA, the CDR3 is TGCAGCGTTGAATCCGGGGGAGGGCAAGAGACCCAGTACTTC.

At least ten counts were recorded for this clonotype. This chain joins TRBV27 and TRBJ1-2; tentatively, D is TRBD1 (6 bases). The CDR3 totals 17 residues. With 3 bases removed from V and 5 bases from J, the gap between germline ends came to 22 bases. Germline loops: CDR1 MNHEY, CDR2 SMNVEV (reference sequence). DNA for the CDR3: TGTGCCAGCAGTTTGCGGGGGGGCGGGGGGGCGGCGTATGGCTACACCTTC. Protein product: CASSLRGGGGAAYGYTF.

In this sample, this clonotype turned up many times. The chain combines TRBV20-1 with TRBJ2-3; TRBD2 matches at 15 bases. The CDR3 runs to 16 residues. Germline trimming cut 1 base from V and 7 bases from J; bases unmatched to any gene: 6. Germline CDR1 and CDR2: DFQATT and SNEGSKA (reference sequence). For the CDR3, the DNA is TGCAGTGCTAGAGTCGCCGGACTAGCGGGAGGGAATACGCAGTATTTT. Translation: CSARVAGLAGGNTQYF.

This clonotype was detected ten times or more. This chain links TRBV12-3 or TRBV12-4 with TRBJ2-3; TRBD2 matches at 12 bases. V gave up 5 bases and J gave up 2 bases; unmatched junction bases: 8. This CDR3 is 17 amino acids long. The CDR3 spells CASSPKTSGSFTDTQYF. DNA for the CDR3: TGTGCCAGCAGTCCAAAGACTAGCGGGAGTTTCACAGATACGCAGTATTTT.

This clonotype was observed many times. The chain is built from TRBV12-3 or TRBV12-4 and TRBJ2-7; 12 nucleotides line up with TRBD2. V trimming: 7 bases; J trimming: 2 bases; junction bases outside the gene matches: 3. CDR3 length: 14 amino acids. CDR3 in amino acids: CASMTSGGAYEQYF. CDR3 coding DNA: TGTGCCAGCATGACTAGCGGGGGAGCCTACGAGCAGTACTTC.

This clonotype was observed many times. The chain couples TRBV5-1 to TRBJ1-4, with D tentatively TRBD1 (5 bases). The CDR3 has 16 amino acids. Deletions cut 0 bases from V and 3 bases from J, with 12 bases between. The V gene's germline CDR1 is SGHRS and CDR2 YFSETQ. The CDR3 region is CASSLDGTRANEKLFF. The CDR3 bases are TGCGCCAGCAGCTTGGATGGGACTCGAGCTAATGAAAAACTGTTTTTT.

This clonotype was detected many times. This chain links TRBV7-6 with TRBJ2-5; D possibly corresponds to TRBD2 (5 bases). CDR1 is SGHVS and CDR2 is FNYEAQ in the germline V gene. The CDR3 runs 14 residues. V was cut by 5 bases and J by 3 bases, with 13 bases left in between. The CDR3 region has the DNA TGTGCCAGCAGCCTCTCCGGGATAAAAGAGACCCAGTACTTC. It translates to CASSLSGIKETQYF.